This T cell receptor (beta chain) was profiled in a study of blood T cell repertoires in COVID-19. The overall study: The United States, Italy and Spain were the sources of the acute and convalescent COVID-19 samples.

Profiled with immunoSEQ multiplex PCR; TCRdb holds only in-frame clones, not every one. The data hold fewer than 300,000 clones, with around 90% observed a single time. CDR1 is MNHEY, CDR2 SVGEGT, per germline. The CDR3 is 13 residues long. Trimming took 0 bases from V and 9 from J; bases not matched to a gene: 2. The genes are TRBV6-2 or TRBV6-3 and TRBJ2-1; TRBD2 matches 7 bases. This receptor was obtained from a woman younger than 45 with acute or convalescent COVID-19. The sample taken for sequencing was peripheral blood. In DNA form, the CDR3 reads TGTGCCAGCAGTTACTCGGGAGGGGTTGAGCAGTTCTTC. Protein product: CASSYSGGVEQFF.